This TCR beta chain was found in a study of T cell clones after liver transplantation. Study context: Liver transplant recipients had immunosuppression withdrawal attempted within 2 years. TCRbeta sequencing after a pre-transplant mixed lymphocyte reaction identified graft-donor-reactive clones, later tracked in post-transplant blood.

This CDR3 is built from 12 residues. Germline CDR1 and CDR2: SNHLY and FYNNEI. V gave up 5 bases and J gave up 10 bases, with 13 bases separating them. Method: immunoSEQ multiplex PCR; TCRdb's copy keeps in-frame clones and lacks some. The sample includes 20,000 to 25,000 clones, around two thirds of them seen just once. The source material was CD4+ T cells from blood, sampled before liver transplant. The receptor was isolated from a human donor who received a liver transplant. This chain connects TRBV2 to TRBJ2-3; no clear D gene. The CDR3 DNA reads TGTGCCAGCAGTCCCGAAACTGCCGCGCAGTATTTT. Translated: CASSPETAAQYF.